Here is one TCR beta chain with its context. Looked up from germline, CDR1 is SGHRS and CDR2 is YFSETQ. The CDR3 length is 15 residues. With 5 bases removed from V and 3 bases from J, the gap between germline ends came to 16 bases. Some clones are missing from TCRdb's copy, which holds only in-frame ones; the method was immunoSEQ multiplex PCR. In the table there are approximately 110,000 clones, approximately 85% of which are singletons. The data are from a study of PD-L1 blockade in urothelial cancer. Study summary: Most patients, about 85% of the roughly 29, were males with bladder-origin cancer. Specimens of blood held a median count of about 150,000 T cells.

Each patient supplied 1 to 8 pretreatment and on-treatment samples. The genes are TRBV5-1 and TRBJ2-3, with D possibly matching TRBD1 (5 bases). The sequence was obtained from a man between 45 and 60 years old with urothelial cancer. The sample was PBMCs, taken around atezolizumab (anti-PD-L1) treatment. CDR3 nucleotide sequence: TGCGCCAGCAGTATTGCTCAGGGAAGTACAGATACGCAGTATTTT. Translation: CASSIAQGSTDTQYF. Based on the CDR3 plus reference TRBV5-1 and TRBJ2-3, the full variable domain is KAGVTQTPRYLIKTRGQQVTLSCSPISGHRSVSWYQQTPGQGLQFLFEYFSETQRNKGNFPGRFSGRQFSNSRSEMNVSTLELGDSALYLCASSIAQGSTDTQYFGPGTRLTVL.